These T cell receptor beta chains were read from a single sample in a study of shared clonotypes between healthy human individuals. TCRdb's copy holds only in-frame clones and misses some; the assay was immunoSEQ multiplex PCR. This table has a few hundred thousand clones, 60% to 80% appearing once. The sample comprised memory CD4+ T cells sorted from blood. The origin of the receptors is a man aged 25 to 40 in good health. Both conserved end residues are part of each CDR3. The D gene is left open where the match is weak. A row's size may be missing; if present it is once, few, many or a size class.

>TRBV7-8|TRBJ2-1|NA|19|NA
TGTGCCAGCAGCTCGAGCGGGTCGGGGCCCTTCAGCTCCTACAATGAGCAGTTCTTC
CASSSSGSGPFSSYNEQFF
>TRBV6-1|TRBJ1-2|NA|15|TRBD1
TGTGCCAGCAGTGAAATGGGACAGAAGGCGGCTGGCTACACCTTC
CASSEMGQKAAGYTF
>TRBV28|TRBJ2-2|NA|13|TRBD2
TGTGCCAGCAGTTTACGGGGGGCCGGGGAGCTGTTTTTT
CASSLRGAGELFF
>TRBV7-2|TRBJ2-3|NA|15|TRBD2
TGTGCCAGCAGCCGCAGCGGGACTAGCACAGATACGCAGTATTTT
CASSRSGTSTDTQYF
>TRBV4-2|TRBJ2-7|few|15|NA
TGTGCCAGCAGCCAAGATCCCCGTAGCGTCTACGAGCAGTACTTC
CASSQDPRSVYEQYF
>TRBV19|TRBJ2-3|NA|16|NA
TGTGCCAGTAGTTCCTATCGCACACAGACCACAGATACGCAGTATTTT
CASSSYRTQTTDTQYF
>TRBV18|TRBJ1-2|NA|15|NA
TGTGCCAGCTCACCACAGAGTAGGGTCCAGGGCGGCTACACCTTC
CASSPQSRVQGGYTF
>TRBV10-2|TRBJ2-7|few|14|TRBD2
TGCGCCAGCAGTGTACGGGAGGGCTCCTACGAGCAGTACTTC
CASSVREGSYEQYF
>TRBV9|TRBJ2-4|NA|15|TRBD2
TGTGCCAGCAGCGTAGGCGGGGGGTCCAAAAACATTCAGTACTTC
CASSVGGGSKNIQYF
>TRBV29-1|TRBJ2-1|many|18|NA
TGCAGGTACAGAGGAGAAACTCGCGGGGCACCTCAAGACAATGAGCAGTTCTTC
CRYRGETRGAPQDNEQFF
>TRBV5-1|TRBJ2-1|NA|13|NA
TGCGCCAGCAGCTCCGACTCCTACAATGAGCAGTTCTTC
CASSSDSYNEQFF
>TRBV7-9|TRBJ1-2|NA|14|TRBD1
TGTGCCAGCAGCGGCGGGACAGTTAACTATGGCTACACCTTC
CASSGGTVNYGYTF
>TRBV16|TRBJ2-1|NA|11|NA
TGTGCCAGCAGCCCGGACTATGAGCAGTTCTTC
CASSPDYEQFF
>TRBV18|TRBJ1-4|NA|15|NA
TGTGCCAGCTCACCAGGGGGCAGATCGGGTGAAAAACTGTTTTTT
CASSPGGRSGEKLFF
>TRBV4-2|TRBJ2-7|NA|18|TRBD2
TGTGCCAGCAGCCGCTGGGGACTAGCGGGAGGGGATAGCTACGAGCAGTACTTC
CASSRWGLAGGDSYEQYF
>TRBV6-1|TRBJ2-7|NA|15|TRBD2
TGTGCCAGCAGTGTGTGGACTAGCGGGAGCTACGAGCAGTACTTC
CASSVWTSGSYEQYF
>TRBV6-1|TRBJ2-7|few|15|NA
TGTGCCAGCAGTGAGACGACCGGCACTTTCTACGAGCAGTACTTC
CASSETTGTFYEQYF
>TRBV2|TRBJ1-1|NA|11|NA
TGTGCCAGCAGGGTGACCGGTGAAGCTTTCTTT
CASRVTGEAFF
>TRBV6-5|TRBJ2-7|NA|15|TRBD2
TGTGCCAGCAGGCACGGACTAGCGGGATTCTACGAGCAGTACTTC
CASRHGLAGFYEQYF
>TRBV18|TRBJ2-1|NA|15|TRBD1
TGTGCCAGCTCACCCTCGCAGGGGGCGCGGGATGAGCAGTTCTTC
CASSPSQGARDEQFF
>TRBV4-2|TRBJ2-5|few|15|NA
TGTGCCAGCAGCCCTCGAGAAGTGTGGGGAGAGACCCAGTACTTC
CASSPREVWGETQYF
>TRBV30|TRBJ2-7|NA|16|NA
TGTGCCTGGAGTGTGGTTGGCAGGGGTCGAATCTACGAGCAGTACTTC
CAWSVVGRGRIYEQYF
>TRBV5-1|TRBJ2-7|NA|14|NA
TGCGCCAGCAGCTTGGGGGGATTACCCTACGAGCAGTACTTC
CASSLGGLPYEQYF
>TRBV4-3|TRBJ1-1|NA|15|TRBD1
TGCGCCAGCAGCCAACGGACAGGAATGAACACTGAAGCTTTCTTT
CASSQRTGMNTEAFF
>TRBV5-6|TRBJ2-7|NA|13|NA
TGTGCCAGCAGCTTGTTTGACTATTACGAGCAGTACTTC
CASSLFDYYEQYF
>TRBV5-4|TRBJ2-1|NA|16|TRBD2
TGTGCCAGCAGCCATTCTGTCAGGGAGGGCTACAATGAGCAGTTCTTC
CASSHSVREGYNEQFF
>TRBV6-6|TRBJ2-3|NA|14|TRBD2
TGTGCCAGCAGCCCGACTAGCGGGATAGATACGCAGTATTTT
CASSPTSGIDTQYF
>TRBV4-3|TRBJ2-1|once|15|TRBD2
TGCGCCAGCAGGACGGGACTAGCGGGAAGCAATGAGCAGTTCTTC
CASRTGLAGSNEQFF
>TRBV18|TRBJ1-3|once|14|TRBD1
TGTGCCAGCTCACCACCGACAGGGCGTATCACCATATATTTT
CASSPPTGRITIYF
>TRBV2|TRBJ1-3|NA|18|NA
TGTGCCAGCAGTGAAGTTGCGTCGGGCCCGAGCTCTGGAAACACCATATATTTT
CASSEVASGPSSGNTIYF
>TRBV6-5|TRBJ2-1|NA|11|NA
TGTGCCAGCAGTGAAAGGACTGAGCAGTTCTTC
CASSERTEQFF
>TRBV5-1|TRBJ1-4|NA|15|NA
TGCGCCAGCAGCTTGCGGGACGGGCTTAATGAAAAACTGTTTTTT
CASSLRDGLNEKLFF
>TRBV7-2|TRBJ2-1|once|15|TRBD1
TGTGCCAGCAGCGTGACACCGGGACAGAACAATGAGCAGTTCTTC
CASSVTPGQNNEQFF
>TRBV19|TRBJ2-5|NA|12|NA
TGTGCCAGTAGTATAACGGGGGAGACCCAGTACTTC
CASSITGETQYF
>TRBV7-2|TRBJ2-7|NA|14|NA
TGTGCCAGCAGCTTAGCGGGAGTCGGAGGTGAGCAGTACTTC
CASSLAGVGGEQYF
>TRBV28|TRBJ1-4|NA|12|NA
TGTGCCAGCAGTACGGGGACGGAAAAACTGTTTTTT
CASSTGTEKLFF
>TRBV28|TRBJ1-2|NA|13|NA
TGTGCCAGCAGTTTCGGACAGAACTATGGCTACACCTTC
CASSFGQNYGYTF